A selection of T cell receptor beta chains follows, all from one sample in a study of T cell repertoires in cytomegalovirus infection. Their antigen targets remain unknown. One entry per CDR3 protein results from TCRdb running MiXCR on the reads. The table includes approximately 70,000 distinct CDR3 sequences, 22% detected once. The sequenced material came from PBMCs, sequenced either directly or after in vitro stimulation (not recorded which). These receptors all stem from a human donor in good health (CMV status not recorded). Some clones in this sample may be carry-over from other donors' samples. CDR3s include the opening cysteine and the closing phenylalanine or tryptophan. A D gene is named only where the DNA matches it firmly. Clone size is not always given. Where it is, it says once, few, many or a class for expanded clones.

V	D	J	size	DNA	CDR3
TRBV12-3/TRBV12-4	NA	TRBJ2-5	many	TGTGCCAGCAGTTCCGCGGAGGAGACCCAGTACTTC	CASSSAEETQYF
TRBV2	TRBD2	TRBJ2-7	few	TGTGCCAATAAGCGGGAGGGCCCCTACGAGCAGTACTTC	CANKREGPYEQYF
TRBV6-5	NA	TRBJ1-1	few	TGTGCCAGCAGTTACGCGCAGTTTAACACTGAAGCTTTCTTT	CASSYAQFNTEAFF
TRBV6-2/TRBV6-3	TRBD2	TRBJ2-7	once	TGTGCCAGCAGTGCTAGCGGTACCTTCTACGAGCAGTACTTC	CASSASGTFYEQYF
TRBV6-6	TRBD1	TRBJ2-7	NA	TGTGCCAGCATCGTAAGACCGGGACAGGGTTCCTACGAGCAGTACTTC	CASIVRPGQGSYEQYF
TRBV2	NA	TRBJ1-2	few	TGTGCCAGCAGGACGGGTGACAGGAGCTATGGCTACACCTTC	CASRTGDRSYGYTF
TRBV7-2	NA	TRBJ2-3	many	TGTGCCAGCAGCTTACAGGGTACAGATACGCAGTATTTT	CASSLQGTDTQYF
TRBV6-1	NA	TRBJ1-2	few	TGTGCCAGCAGTGAAGTTCAGGGGAACTATGGCTACACCTTC	CASSEVQGNYGYTF
TRBV19	NA	TRBJ1-4	few	TGTGCCAGTAGTACCAACAGGGATCGTCATGAAAAACTGTTTTTT	CASSTNRDRHEKLFF
TRBV4-1	NA	TRBJ1-5	NA	TGCGCCAGCAGCCAAGATCGCCTGGGAGGCAATCAGCCCCAGCATTTT	CASSQDRLGGNQPQHF
TRBV15	TRBD1	TRBJ2-6	few	TGTGCCACCAGCAGGGACAGGAACTCTGGGGCCAACGTCCTGACTTTC	CATSRDRNSGANVLTF
TRBV7-9	TRBD1	TRBJ2-3	few	TGTGCCAGCAGCCAGGGGGCGGGCTACCGCACAGATACGCAGTATTTT	CASSQGAGYRTDTQYF
TRBV4-3	NA	TRBJ2-2	NA	TGCGCCAGCAGCCAAGATAGTCGGCTAACTAACACCGGGGAGCTGTTTTTT	CASSQDSRLTNTGELFF
TRBV28	NA	TRBJ2-7	NA	TGTGCCAGCAGGGGGTATTACGAGCAGTACTTC	CASRGYYEQYF